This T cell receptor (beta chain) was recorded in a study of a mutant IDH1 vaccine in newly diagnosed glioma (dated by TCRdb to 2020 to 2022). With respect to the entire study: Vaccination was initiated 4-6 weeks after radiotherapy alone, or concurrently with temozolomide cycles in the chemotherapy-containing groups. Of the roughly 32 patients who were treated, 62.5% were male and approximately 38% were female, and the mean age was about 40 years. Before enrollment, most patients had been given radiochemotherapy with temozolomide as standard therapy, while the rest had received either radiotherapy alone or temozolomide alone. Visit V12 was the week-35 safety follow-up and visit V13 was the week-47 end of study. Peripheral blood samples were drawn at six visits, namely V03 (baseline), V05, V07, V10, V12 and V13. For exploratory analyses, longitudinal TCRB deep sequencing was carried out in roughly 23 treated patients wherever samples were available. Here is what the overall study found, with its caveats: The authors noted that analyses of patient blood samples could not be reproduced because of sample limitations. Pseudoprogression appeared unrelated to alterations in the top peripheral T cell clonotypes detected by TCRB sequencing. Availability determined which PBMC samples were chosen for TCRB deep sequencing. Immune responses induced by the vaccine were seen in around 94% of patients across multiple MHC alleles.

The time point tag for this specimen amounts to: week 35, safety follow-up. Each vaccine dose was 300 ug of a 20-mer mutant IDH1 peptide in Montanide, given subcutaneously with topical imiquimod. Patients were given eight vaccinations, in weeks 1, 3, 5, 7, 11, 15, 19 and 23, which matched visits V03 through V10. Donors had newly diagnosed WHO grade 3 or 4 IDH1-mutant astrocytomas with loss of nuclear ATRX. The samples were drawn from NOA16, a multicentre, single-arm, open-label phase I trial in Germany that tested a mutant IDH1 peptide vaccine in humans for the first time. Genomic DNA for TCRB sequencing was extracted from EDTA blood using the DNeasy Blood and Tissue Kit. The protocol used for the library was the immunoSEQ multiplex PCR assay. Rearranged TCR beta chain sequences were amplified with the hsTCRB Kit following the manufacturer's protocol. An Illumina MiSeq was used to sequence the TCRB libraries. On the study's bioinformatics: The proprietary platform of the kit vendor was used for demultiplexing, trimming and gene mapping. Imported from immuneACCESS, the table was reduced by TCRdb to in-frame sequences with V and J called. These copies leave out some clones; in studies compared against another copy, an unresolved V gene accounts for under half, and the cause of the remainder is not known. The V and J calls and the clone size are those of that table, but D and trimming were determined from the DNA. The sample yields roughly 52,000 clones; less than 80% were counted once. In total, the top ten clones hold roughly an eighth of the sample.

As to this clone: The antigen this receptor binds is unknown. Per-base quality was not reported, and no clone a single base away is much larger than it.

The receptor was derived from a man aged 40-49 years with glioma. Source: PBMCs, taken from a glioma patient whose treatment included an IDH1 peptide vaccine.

The bases read TGTGCCAGTAGTATTGGTGGACCAGATACGCAGTATTTT. This is translated as CASSIGGPDTQYF. The receptor chain draws on TRBV19 and TRBJ2-3, with the identity of the D gene unclear. Counted from cysteine to phenylalanine, this CDR3 has 13 amino acids. Of all the DNA, just the CDR3 is kept, 39 bases in frame from base 1. The germline ends are 8 bases apart after V is trimmed by 3 bases and J by 4 bases. The germline V gene (reference sequence) sets CDR1 to LNHDA and CDR2 to SQIVND.